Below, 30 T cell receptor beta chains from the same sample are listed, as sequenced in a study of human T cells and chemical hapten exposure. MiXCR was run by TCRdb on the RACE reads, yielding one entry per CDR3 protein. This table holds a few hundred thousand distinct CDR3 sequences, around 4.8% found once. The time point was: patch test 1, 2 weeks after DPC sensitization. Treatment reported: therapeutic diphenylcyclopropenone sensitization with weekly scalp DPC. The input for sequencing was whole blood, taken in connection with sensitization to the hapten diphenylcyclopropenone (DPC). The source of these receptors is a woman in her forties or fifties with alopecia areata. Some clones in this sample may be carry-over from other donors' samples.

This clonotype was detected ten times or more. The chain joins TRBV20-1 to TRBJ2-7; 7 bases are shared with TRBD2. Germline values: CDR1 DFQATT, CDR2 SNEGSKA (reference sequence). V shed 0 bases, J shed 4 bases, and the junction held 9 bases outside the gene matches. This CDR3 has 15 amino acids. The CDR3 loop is CSARDRSAGTYEQYF. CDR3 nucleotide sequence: TGCAGTGCTAGAGATCGGTCAGCGGGAACATACGAGCAGTACTTC.

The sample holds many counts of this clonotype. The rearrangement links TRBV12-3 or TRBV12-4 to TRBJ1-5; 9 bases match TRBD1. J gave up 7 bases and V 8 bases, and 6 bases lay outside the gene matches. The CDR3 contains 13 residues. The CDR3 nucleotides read TGTGCCAGCTGGGGACAGGGAGACCAGCCCCAGCATTTT. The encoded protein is CASWGQGDQPQHF.

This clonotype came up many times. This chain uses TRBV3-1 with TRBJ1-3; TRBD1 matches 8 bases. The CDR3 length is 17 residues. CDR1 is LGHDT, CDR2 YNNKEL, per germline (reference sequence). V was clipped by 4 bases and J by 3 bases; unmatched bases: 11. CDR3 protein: CASSPSGGGRLGNTIYF. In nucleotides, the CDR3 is TGTGCCAGCAGCCCCTCAGGGGGCGGCCGCCTTGGAAACACCATATATTTT.

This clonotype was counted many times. CDR3 amino acids: CAISDPGYSNQPQHF. In DNA, the CDR3 is TGTGCCATCAGTGATCCAGGGTATAGCAATCAGCCCCAGCATTTT. The V gene is TRBV10-3, the J gene TRBJ1-5; weak D call: TRBD1 (5 bases). The V and J ends lost 3 bases and 0 bases respectively, with 9 bases between them. CDR3 length: 15 amino acids. Germline V CDR1 and CDR2: ENHRY, SYGVKD.

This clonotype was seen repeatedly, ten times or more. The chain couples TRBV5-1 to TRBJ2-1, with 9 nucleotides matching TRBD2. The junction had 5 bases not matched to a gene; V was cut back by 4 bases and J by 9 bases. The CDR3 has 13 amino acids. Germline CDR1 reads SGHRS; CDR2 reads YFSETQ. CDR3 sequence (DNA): TGCGCCAGCAGCCCTAGCGGGATGGGTGAGCAGTTCTTC. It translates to CASSPSGMGEQFF.

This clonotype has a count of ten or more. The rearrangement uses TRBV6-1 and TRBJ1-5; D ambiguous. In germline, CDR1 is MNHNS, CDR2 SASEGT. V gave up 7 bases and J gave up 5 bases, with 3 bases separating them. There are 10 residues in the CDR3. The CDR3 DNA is TGTGCCAGCAATGATCAGCCCCAGCATTTT. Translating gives CASNDQPQHF.

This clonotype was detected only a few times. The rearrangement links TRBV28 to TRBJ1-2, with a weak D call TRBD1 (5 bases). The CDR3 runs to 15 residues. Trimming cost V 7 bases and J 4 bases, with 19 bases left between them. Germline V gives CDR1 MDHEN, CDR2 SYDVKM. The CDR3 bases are TGTGCCAGCACCTCTGTAGGGGCAGGGAGCTATGGCTACACCTTC. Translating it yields CASTSVGAGSYGYTF.

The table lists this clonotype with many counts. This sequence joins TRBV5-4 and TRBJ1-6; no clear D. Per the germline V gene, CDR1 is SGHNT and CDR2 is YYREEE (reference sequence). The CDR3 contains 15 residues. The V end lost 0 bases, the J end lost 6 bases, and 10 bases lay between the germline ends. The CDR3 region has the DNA TGTGCCAGCAGCTTGGAAGGCTCCGTTAATTCACCCCTCCACTTT. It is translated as CASSLEGSVNSPLHF.

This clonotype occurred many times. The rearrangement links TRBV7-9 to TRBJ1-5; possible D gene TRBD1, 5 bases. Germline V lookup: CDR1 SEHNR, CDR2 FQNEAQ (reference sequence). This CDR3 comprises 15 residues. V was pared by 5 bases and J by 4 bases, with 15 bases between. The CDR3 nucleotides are TGTGCCAGCAGCCCCCACGGCAGGGAGAATCAGCCCCAGCATTTT. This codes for CASSPHGRENQPQHF.

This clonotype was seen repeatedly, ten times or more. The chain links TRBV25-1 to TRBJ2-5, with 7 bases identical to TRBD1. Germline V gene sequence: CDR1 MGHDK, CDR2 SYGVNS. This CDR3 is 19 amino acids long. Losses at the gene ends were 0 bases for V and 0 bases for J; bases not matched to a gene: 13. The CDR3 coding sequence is TGTGCCAGCAGTGAATATCAGGATCTTGCACAGGGGTACCAAGAGACCCAGTACTTC. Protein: CASSEYQDLAQGYQETQYF.

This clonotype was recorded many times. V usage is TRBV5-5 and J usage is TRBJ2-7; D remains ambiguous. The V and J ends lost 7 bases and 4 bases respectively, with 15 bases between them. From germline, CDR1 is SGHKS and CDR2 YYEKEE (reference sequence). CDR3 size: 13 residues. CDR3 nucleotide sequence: TGTGCCAGCCGATCACCCATTTATTACGAGCAGTACTTC. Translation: CASRSPIYYEQYF.

CDR3: CASSWTTGGVDTQYF. The CDR3, as DNA: TGTGCCAGCAGCTGGACGACAGGGGGAGTAGATACGCAGTATTTT. The V and J genes are TRBV5-6 and TRBJ2-3; 9 bases align to TRBD1. V was clipped by 3 bases and J by 5 bases; unmatched bases: 7. Per germline, CDR1 SGHDT and CDR2 YYEEEE. There are 15 residues in the CDR3.

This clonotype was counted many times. This chain's CDR3 is CASSRYGKTEAFF. The CDR3 DNA sequence: TGTGCCAGCAGCCGCTATGGGAAGACTGAAGCTTTCTTT. The rearrangement joins TRBV6-5 to TRBJ1-1; no clear D. The germline V and J ends were trimmed by 6 bases and 5 bases, with 13 bases remaining between them. This CDR3 region has 13 residues. Germline CDR1 and CDR2: MNHEY and SVGAGI.

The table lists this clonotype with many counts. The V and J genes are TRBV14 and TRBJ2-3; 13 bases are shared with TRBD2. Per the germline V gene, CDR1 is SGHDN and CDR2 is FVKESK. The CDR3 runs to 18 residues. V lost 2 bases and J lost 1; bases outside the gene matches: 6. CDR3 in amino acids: CASSQRRLAGGRTDTQYF. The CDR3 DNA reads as TGTGCCAGCAGCCAAAGGAGACTAGCGGGGGGCCGCACAGATACGCAGTATTTT.

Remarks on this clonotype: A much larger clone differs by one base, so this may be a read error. CDR3 amino acids: CASSSSTGVYIDTQYF. CDR3 nucleotides: TGTGCCAGCAGCTCGTCGACAGGGGTATACATAGATACGCAGTATTTT. The rearrangement uses TRBV7-6 and TRBJ2-3; 8 bases line up with TRBD1. CDR3 length: 16 residues. V dropped 4 bases and J dropped 5; count of bases not matched to a gene: 11. Germline V CDR1 and CDR2: SGHVS, FNYEAQ.

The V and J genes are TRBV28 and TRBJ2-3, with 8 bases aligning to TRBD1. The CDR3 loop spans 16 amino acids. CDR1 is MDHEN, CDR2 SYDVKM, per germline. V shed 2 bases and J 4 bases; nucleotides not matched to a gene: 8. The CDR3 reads CASSLGQGTSPDTQYF. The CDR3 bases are TGTGCCAGCAGTTTAGGACAGGGCACATCCCCAGATACGCAGTATTTT.

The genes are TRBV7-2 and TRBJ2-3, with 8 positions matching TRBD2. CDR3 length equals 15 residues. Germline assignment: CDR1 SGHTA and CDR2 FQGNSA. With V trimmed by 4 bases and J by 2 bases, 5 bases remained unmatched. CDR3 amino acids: CASSSGGANTDTQYF. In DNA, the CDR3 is TGTGCCAGCAGCTCCGGGGGGGCCAACACAGATACGCAGTATTTT.

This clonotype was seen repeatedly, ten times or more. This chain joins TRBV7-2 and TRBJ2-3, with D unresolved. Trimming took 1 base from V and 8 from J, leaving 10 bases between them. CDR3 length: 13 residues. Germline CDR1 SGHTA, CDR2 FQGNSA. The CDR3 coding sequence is TGTGCCAGCAGCTTAGAGCCAGTTGCTACGCAGTATTTT. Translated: CASSLEPVATQYF.

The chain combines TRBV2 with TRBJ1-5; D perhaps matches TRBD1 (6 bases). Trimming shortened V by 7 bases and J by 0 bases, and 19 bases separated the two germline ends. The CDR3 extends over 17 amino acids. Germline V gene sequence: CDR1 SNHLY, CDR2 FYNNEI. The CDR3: CASKGGGPSYSNQPQHF. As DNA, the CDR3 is TGTGCCAGCAAGGGGGGGGGCCCCTCGTATAGCAATCAGCCCCAGCATTTT.

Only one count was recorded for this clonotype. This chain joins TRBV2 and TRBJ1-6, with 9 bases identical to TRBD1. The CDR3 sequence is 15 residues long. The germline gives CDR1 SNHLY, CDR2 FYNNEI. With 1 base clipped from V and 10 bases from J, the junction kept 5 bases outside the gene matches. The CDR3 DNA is TGTGCCAGCAGTGAAGACGGGACAGGGAACTCACCCCTCCACTTT. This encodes CASSEDGTGNSPLHF.

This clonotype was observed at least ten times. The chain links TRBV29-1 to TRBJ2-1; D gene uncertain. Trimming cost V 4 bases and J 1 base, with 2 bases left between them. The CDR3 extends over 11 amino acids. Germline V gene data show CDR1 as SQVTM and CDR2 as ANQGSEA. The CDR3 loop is CSVASYNEQFF. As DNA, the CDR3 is TGCAGCGTTGCTTCCTACAATGAGCAGTTCTTC.

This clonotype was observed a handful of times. CDR3: CASSLARAGSSYNSPLHF. CDR3 nucleotides: TGTGCCAGCAGCTTAGCGAGGGCGGGTAGCTCCTATAATTCACCCCTCCACTTT. The rearrangement joins TRBV7-8 to TRBJ1-6; no definite D call. Per germline, CDR1 SGHVS and CDR2 FQNEAQ. This CDR3 has 18 residues. V gave up 0 bases and J gave up 0 bases, with 12 bases separating them.

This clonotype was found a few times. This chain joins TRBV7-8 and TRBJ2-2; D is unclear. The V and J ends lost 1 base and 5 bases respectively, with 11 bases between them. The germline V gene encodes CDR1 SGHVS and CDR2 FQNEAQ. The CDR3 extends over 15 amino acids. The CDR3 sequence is CASSLGTRRTGELFF. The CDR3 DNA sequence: TGTGCCAGCAGCTTAGGAACGCGTCGGACCGGGGAGCTGTTTTTT.

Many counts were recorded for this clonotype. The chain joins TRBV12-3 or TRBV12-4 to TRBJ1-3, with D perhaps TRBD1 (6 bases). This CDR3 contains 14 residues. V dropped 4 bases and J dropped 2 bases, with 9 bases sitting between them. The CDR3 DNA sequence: TGTGCCAGCAGTTACAGGGACCCTGGAAACACCATATATTTT. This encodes CASSYRDPGNTIYF.

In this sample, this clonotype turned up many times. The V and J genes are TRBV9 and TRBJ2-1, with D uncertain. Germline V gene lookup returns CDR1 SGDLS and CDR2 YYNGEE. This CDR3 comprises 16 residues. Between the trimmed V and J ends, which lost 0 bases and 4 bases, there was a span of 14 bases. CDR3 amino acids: CASSVGGRQYYNEQFF. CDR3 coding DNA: TGTGCCAGCAGCGTAGGAGGAAGGCAGTATTACAATGAGCAGTTCTTC.

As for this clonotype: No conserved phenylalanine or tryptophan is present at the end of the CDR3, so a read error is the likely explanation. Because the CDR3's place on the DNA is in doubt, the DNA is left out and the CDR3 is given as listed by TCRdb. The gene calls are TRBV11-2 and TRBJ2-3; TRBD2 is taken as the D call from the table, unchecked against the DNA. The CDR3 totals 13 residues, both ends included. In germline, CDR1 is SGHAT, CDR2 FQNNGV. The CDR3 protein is CASSPGLAGGPQY.

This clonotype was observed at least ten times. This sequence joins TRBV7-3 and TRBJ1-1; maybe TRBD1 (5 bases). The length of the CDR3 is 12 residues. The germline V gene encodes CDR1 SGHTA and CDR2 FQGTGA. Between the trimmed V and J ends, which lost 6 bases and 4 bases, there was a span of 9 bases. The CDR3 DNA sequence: TGTGCCAGCAGAGGGGACCCCACTGAAGCTTTCTTT. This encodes CASRGDPTEAFF. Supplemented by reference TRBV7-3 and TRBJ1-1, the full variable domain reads GAGVSQTPSNKVTEKGKYVELRCDPISGHTALYWYRQSLGQGPEFLIYFQGTGAADDSGLPNDRFFAVRPEGSVSTLKIQRTERGDSAVYLCASRGDPTEAFFGQGTRLTVV.

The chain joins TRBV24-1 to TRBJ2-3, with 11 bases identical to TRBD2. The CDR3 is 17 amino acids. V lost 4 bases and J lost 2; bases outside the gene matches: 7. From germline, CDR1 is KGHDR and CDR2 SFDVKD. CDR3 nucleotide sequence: TGTGCCACCAGTGAAACCGGGACTAGCGGATCCACAGATACGCAGTATTTT. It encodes CATSETGTSGSTDTQYF.

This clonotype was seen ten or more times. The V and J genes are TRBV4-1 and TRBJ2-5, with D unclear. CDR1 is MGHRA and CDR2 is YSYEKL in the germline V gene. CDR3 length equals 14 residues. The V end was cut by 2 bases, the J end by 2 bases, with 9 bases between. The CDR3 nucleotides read TGCGCCAGCAGCCAATCCGGCCCACAAGAGACCCAGTACTTC. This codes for CASSQSGPQETQYF.

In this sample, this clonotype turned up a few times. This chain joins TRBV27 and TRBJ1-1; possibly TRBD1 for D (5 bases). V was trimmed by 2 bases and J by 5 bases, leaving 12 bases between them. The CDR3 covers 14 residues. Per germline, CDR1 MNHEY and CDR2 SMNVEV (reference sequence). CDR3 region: CASSLRGERTEAFF. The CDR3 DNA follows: TGTGCCAGCAGTTTACGAGGGGAGAGGACTGAAGCTTTCTTT.